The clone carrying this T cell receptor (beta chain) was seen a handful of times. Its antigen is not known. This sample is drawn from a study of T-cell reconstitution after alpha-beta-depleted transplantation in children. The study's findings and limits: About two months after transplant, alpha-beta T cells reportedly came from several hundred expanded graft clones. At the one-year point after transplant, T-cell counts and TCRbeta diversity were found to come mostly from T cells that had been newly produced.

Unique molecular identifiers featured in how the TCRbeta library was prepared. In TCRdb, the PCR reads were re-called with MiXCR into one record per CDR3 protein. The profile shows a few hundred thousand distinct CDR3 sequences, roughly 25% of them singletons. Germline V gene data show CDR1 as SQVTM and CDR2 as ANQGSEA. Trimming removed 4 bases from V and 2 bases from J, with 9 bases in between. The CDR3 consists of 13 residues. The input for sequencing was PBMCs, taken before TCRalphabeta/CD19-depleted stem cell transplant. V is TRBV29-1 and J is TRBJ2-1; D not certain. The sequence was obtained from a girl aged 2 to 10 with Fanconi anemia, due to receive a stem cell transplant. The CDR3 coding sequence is TGCAGCGTTGCCACAGCCGCCTACAATGAGCAGTTCTTC. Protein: CSVATAAYNEQFF.